This T cell receptor (beta chain) was obtained from a study of shared clonotypes between healthy human individuals (dated by TCRdb to 2018 to 2020). Describing the broader study: The cohort included three men and a couple of women between 18 and 49 years of age. Per donor, three plates each were used for CD4 naive and CD4 memory, two for CD8 naive, and one for CD8 memory. The study deeply sequenced blood TCR repertoires of several healthy adults to estimate repertoire size and the extent of clonotype sharing between individuals. To increase sequencing depth and limit assay-specific biases, different laboratories used diverse techniques to prepare libraries and sequence TCR repertoires. Each donor's leukapheresis produced roughly between roughly 0.94 and 9.5 billion PBMCs. Broad study findings and their caveats: Even with the large sequencing depth, rarefaction of the sorted-subset datasets indicated that sequencing was incomplete. Sampling was restricted to blood, and TCR repertoires in tissue are likely to differ from TCR repertoires in blood. Because the study included only a small number of donors, the genetic and exposure-history diversity represented was limited. Based on pairwise subsampling, the degree of clonotype sharing among donors was expected to be affected by sequencing depth. Across a few donors, about 5% of naive CD4, approximately 4% of naive CD8, roughly 2.3% of memory CD4, and under 0.45% of memory CD8 clonotypes were shared. Larger estimated clonotype richness was generally found for naive subsets than for memory subsets. Clonotypes shared by all four sorted-subset donors showed higher generation probabilities than non-shared clonotypes.

Using the deep immunoSEQ assay, multiplex PCR amplified TCR CDR3 regions from genomic DNA. Genomic DNA extracted from each cell subset was distributed evenly over all wells of several immunoSEQ 96-well plates, and each plate served as one replicate. For sorted subsets, approximately 210 ng genomic DNA, equal to approximately 30,000 T cell genomes, was loaded into each replicate PCR. Purified libraries were quantified with a Qubit 3.0 fluorometer, sized on a Bioanalyzer 2100, and re-quantified with the KAPA Library Quantification kit. Every immunoSEQ 96-well plate was sequenced on a separate single-read 150-cycle Illumina NextSeq 550 flow cell. In the original analysis: Because the immunoSEQ output included only junctional sequences and no quality scores, the filtering could not be the same as the filtering used for full-length reads. Sequences were annotated with PyIR, a Python wrapper for IgBLAST v1.9, and V/J genes and CDR3 were assigned using IMGT germline references. Reads were removed for weak V/J assignments (E-value above 1e-6), missing CDR3, stop codons, out-of-frame junctions, or ambiguous translated residues. A V3J clonotype was defined by an identical inferred V gene, J gene, and CDR3 amino acid sequence. To compute the percentage overlap between repertoires, the number of shared unique clonotypes was divided by the size of the smaller repertoire. Richness of each repertoire was evaluated using RTK rarefaction, the Chao1 estimator, and Recon v2.1 estimates of unobserved clonotypes. OLGA was used to compute generation probabilities for all TCRbeta clonotypes that the gDNA method yielded from a handful of donors. TCRdb re-hosts the immuneACCESS table, in-frame sequences only. Its copies lack some clones; in the studies checked, an unresolved V gene accounts for under half of them, and the cause for the rest is not known. V, J and clone size reflect that table, while D and trimming were determined from the DNA. Within this sample are 2 million to 2.5 million clones, with more than 80% of them counted one time only. The biggest ten clones account for about 0.41% of the sample.

At the junction V is shortened by 10 bases and J by 6 bases; bases outside the gene matches: 16. The CDR3 runs 15 residues from the cysteine to the phenylalanine. Left in the record is the CDR3 DNA by itself, 45 bases read in frame from the first base. CDR1 and CDR2 were assigned from the germline V gene as MNHEY and SVGAGI. Healthy HIV-negative adults with no recently reported acute infections or vaccinations were included as donors. Every donor was a Caucasian adult living in Nashville, Tennessee, USA. CD4+ T cells were enriched through magnetic negative selection, after which naive cells were positively selected on CD45RA and the remaining negative fraction served as the memory subset. After blood collection by leukapheresis, PBMCs were isolated using Ficoll-Histopaque density gradient centrifugation and then cryopreserved in the vapor phase of liquid nitrogen. Analytical flow cytometry was used to check the purity and quantity of each magnetically sorted T cell population. Each sorted fraction had its genomic DNA isolated and then quantified by UV absorbance on a Nanodrop 2000c.

Comments on this clone: Its antigen has not been determined. Base qualities are not at hand, and no much larger clone is one base apart.

The sample comprised naive CD4+ T cells from PBMCs. Reading the label with the study, this specimen's cell subset or site is: CD45RA+ positively selected. The chain couples TRBV6-5 to TRBJ2-3, and 7 junction bases match TRBD1. The TCR sequence derives from a man aged 18 to 30 in good health. Some clones in this sample may be carry-over from other donors' samples. The CDR3 loop reads CATATGTAISDTQYF. The bases are TGTGCCACTGCCACCGGGACAGCCATTTCGGATACGCAGTATTTT.